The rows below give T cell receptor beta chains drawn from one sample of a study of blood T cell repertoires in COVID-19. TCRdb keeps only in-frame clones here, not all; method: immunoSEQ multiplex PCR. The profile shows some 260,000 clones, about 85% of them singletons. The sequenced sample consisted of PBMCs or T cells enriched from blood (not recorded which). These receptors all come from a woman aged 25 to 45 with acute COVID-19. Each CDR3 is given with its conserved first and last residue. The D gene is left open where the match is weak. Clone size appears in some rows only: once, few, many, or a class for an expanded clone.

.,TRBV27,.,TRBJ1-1,CASRTSLNTEAFF,TGTGCCAGCAGGACTTCGTTGAACACTGAAGCTTTCTTT
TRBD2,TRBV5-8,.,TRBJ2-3,CASSPPGLAGGFFATDTQYF,TGTGCCAGCAGCCCGCCGGGACTAGCGGGAGGATTTTTCGCGACAGATACGCAGTATTTT
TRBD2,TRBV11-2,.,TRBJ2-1,CASSLDAGASNEQFF,TGTGCCAGCAGCTTAGATGCGGGAGCATCCAATGAGCAGTTCTTC
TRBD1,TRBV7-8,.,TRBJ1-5,CASSRGIGTGRYQPQHF,TGTGCCAGCAGCCGCGGAATTGGGACAGGGCGTTACCAGCCCCAGCATTTT
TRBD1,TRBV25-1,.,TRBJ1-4,CASSEATPTGFDEKLFF,TGTGCCAGCAGTGAGGCGACCCCGACAGGGTTTGATGAAAAACTGTTTTTT
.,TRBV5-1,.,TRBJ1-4,CASSLTGSPNEKLFF,TGCGCCAGCAGCCTAACAGGCTCACCTAATGAAAAACTGTTTTTT
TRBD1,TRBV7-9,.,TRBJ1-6,CASSRTGDNSPLHF,TGTGCCAGCAGCCGGACAGGGGATAATTCACCCCTCCACTTT
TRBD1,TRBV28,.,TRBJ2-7,CASAGGADYEQYF,TGTGCCAGCGCAGGGGGCGCAGACTACGAGCAGTACTTC
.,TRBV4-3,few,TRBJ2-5,CASSQEWGPETQYF,TGCGCCAGCAGCCAAGAATGGGGGCCGGAGACCCAGTACTTC
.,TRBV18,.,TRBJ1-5,CASSPTAGHSNQPQHF,TGTGCCAGCTCACCAACGGCAGGGCATAGCAATCAGCCCCAGCATTTT
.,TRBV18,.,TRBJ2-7,CASSRTTGRGYEQYF,TGTGCCAGCTCACGAACGACGGGGCGGGGATACGAGCAGTACTTC
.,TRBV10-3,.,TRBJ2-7,CAISESGGPPYEQYF,TGTGCCATCAGTGAGTCGGGGGGACCACCCTACGAGCAGTACTTC
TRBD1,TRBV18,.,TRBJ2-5,CASSPPGQHQETQYF,TGTGCCAGCTCACCACCGGGACAGCACCAAGAGACCCAGTACTTC
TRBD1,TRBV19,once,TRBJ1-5,CASSTTGGLQPQHF,TGTGCCAGTAGTACGACAGGGGGCCTTCAGCCCCAGCATTTT
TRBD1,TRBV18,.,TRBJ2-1,CASSPQQGARNEQFF,TGTGCCAGCTCACCACAGCAGGGGGCAAGGAATGAGCAGTTCTTC
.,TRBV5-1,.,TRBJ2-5,CASSPDYQETQYF,TGCGCCAGCAGCCCCGACTATCAAGAGACCCAGTACTTC
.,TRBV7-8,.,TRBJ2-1,CASSSPLFSEHPYNEQFF,TGTGCCAGCAGCTCCCCCTTATTTTCTGAGCATCCCTACAATGAGCAGTTCTTC